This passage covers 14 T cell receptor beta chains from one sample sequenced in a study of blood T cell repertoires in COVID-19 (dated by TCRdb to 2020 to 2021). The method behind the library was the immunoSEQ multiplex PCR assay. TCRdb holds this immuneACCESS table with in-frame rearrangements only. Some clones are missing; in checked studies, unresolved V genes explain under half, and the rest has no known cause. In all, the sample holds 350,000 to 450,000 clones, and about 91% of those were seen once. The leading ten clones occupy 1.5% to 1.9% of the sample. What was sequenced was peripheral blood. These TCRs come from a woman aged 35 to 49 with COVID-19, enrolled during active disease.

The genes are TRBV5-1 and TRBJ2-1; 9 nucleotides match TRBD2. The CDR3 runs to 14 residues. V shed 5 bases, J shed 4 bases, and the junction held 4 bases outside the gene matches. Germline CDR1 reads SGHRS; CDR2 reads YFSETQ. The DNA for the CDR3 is TGCGCCAGCAGAATTAGCGGGGGTTACAATGAGCAGTTCTTC. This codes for CASRISGGYNEQFF.

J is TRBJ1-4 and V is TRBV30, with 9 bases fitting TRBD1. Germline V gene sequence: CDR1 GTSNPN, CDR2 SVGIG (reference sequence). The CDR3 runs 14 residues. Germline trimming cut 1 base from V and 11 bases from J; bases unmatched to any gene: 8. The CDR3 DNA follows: TGTGCCTGGAGTGACAGGGGGCTCCGTGATAAACTGTTTTTT. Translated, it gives CAWSDRGLRDKLFF.

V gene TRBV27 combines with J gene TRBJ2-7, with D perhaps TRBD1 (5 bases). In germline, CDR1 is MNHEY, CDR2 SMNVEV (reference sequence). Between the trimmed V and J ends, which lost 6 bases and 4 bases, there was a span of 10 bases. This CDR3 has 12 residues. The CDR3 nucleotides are TGTGCCAGCAGAAACAGGATGTACGAGCAGTACTTC. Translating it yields CASRNRMYEQYF.

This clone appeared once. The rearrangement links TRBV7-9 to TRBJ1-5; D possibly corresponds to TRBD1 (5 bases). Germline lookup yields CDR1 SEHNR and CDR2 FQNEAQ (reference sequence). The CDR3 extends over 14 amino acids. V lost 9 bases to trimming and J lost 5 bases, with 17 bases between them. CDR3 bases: TGTGCCAGTTCGGTCGCTGGGGGGGATCAGCCCCAGCATTTT. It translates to CASSVAGGDQPQHF.

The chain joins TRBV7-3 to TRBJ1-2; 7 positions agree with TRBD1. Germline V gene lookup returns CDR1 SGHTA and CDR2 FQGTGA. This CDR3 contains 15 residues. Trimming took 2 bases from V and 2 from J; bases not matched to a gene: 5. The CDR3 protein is CASSLGGTANYGYTF. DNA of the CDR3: TGTGCCAGCAGCTTAGGGGGGACAGCGAACTATGGCTACACCTTC. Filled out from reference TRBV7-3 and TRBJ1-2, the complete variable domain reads GAGVSQTPSNKVTEKGKYVELRCDPISGHTALYWYRQSLGQGPEFLIYFQGTGAADDSGLPNDRFFAVRPEGSVSTLKIQRTERGDSAVYLCASSLGGTANYGYTFGSGTRLTVV.

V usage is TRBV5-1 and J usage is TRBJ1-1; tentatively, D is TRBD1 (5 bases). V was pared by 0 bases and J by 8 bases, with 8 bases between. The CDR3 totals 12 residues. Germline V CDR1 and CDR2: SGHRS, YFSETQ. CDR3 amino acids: CASSLEGVEAFF. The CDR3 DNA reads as TGCGCCAGCAGCTTGGAAGGGGTGGAAGCTTTCTTT.

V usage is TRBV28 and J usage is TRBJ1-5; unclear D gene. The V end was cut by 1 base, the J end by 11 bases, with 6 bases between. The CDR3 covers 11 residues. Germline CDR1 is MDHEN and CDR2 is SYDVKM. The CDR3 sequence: CASSLYAAQHF. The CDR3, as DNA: TGTGCCAGCAGTTTATATGCGGCCCAGCATTTT.

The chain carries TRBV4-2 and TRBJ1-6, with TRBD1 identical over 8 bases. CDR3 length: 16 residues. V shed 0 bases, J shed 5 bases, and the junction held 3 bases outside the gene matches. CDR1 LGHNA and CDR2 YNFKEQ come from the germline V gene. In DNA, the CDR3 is TGTGCCAGCAGCCAAGATCAGGACAGGGATAATTCACCCCTCCACTTT. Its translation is CASSQDQDRDNSPLHF.

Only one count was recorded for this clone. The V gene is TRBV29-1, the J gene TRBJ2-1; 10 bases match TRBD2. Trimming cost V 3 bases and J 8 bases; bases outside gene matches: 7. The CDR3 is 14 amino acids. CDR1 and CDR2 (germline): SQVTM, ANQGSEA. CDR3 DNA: TGCAGCGTTGACCGGCTAGCGGGAGCTGATGAGCAGTTCTTC. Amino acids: CSVDRLAGADEQFF.

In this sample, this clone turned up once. CDR3 DNA sequence: TGCGCCAGCAGCCAGGCGACAGGTGTTAATGAAAAACTGTTTTTT. It yields the protein CASSQATGVNEKLFF. The rearrangement joins TRBV4-3 to TRBJ1-4; weak D call: TRBD1 (6 bases). V was trimmed by 3 bases and J by 4 bases, leaving 12 bases between them. There are 15 residues in the CDR3. Germline V lookup: CDR1 LGHNA, CDR2 YSLEER.

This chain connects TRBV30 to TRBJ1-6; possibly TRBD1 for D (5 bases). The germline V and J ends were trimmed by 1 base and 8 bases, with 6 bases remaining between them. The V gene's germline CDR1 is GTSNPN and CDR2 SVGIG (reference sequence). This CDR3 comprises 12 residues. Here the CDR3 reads CAWSGRDSPLHF. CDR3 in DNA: TGTGCCTGGAGTGGCAGGGATTCACCCCTCCACTTT.

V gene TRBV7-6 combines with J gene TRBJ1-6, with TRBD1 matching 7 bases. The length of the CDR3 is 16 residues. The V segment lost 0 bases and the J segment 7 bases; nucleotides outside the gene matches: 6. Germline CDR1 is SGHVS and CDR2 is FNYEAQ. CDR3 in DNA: TGTGCCAGCAGCTTAGCGCGGGACAGCCGAAATTCACCCCTCCACTTT. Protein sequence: CASSLARDSRNSPLHF.

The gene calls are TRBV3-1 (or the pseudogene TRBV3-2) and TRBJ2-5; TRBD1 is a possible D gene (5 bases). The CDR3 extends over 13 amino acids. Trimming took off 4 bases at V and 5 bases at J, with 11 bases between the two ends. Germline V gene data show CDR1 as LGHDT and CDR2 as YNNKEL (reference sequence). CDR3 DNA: TGTGCCAGCAGCCGAACCAGGGTTGAGACCCAGTACTTC. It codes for CASSRTRVETQYF.

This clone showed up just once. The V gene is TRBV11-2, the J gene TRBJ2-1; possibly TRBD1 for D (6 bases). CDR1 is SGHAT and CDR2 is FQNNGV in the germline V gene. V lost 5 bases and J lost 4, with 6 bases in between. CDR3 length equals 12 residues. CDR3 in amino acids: CASSQGYNEQFF. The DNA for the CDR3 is TGTGCCAGCAGCCAGGGGTACAATGAGCAGTTCTTC.